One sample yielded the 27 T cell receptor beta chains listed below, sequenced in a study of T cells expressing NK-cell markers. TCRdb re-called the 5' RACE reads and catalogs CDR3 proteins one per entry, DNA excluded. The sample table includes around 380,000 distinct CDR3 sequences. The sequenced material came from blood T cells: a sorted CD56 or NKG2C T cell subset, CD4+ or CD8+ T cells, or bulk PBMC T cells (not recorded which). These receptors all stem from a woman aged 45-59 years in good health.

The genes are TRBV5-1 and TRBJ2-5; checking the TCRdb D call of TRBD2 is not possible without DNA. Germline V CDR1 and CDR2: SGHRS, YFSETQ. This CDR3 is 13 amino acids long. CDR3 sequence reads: CASRIQGGETQYF.

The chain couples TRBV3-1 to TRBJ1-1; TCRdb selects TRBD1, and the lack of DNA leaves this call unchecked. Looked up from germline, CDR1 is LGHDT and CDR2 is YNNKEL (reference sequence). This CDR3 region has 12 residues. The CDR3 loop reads CASSHDRARAFF.

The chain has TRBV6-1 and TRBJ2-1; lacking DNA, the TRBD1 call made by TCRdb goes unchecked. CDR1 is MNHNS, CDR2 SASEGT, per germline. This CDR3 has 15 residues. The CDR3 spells CASSEYQGRDNEQFF.

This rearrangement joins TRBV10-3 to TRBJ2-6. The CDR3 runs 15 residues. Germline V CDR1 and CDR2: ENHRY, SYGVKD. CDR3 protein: CAIPRGGSGANVLTF.

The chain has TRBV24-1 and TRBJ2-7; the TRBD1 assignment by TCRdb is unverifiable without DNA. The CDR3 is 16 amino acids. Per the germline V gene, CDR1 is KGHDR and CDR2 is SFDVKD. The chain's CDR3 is CATSDSGTANLYEQYF.

The CDR3 sequence: CASSLGFGKTEAFF. J is TRBJ1-1 and V is TRBV27. This CDR3 spans 14 amino acids. Germline V gives CDR1 MNHEY, CDR2 SMNVEV (reference sequence).

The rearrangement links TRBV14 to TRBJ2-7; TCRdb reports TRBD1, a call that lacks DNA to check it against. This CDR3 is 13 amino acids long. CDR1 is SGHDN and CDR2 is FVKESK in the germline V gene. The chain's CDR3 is CASSQELGREQYF.

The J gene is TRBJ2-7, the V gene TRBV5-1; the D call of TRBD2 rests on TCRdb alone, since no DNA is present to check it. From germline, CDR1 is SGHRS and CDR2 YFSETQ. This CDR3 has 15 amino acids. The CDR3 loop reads CASSPGGGLVYEQYF.

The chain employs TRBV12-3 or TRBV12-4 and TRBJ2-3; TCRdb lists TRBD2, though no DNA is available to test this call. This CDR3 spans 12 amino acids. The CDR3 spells CASRQAGDTQYF.

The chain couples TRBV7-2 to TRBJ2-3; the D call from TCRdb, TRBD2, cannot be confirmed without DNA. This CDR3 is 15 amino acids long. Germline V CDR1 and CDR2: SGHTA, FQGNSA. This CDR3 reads CASSLTGGTLDTQYF. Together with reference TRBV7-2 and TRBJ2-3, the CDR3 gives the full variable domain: GAGVSQSPSNKVTEKGKDVELRCDPISGHTALYWYRQSLGQGLEFLIYFQGNSAPDKSGLPSDRFSAERTGGSVSTLTIQRTQQEDSAVYLCASSLTGGTLDTQYFGPGTRLTVL.

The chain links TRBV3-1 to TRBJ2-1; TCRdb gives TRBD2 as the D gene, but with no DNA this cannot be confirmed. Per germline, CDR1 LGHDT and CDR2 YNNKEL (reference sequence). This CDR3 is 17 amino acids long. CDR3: CASSQGLAGGFDNEQFF.

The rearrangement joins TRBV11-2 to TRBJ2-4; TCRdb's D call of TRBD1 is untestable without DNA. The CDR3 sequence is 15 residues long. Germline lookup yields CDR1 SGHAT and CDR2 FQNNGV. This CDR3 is CASSLFAGDKNIQYF.

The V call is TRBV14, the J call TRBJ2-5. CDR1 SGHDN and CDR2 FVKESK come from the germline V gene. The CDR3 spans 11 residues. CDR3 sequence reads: CASSQERAQYF.

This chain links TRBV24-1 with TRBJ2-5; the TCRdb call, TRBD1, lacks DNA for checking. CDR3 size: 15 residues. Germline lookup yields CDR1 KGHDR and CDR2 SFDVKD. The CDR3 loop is CATSDPVGFEETQYF.

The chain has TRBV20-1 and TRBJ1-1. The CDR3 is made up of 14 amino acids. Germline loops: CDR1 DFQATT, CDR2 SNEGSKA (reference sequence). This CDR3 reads CSATPGGGNTEAFF.

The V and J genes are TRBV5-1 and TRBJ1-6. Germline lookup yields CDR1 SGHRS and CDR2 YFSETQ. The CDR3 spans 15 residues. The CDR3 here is CASSLEGSVGSPLHF.

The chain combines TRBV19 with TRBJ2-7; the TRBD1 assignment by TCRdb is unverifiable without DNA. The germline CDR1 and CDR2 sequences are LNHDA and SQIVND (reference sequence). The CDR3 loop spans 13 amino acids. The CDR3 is CASRPGQRGEQYF.

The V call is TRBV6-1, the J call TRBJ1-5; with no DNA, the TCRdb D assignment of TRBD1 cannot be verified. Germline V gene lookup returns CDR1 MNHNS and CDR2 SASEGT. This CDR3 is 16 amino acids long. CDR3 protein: CASSEPSGGSNQPQHF.

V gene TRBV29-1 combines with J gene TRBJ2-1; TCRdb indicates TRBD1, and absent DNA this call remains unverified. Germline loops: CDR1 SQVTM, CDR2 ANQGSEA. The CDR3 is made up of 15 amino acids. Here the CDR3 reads CSVERLGPVYNEQFF.

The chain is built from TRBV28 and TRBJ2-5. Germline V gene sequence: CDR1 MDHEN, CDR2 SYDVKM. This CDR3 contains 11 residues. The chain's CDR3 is CATWTQETQYF. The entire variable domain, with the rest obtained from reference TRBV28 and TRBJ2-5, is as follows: DVKVTQSSRYLVKRTGEKVFLECVQDMDHENMFWYRQDPGLGLRLIYFSYDVKMKEKGDIPEGYSVSREKKERFSLILESASTNQTSMYLCATWTQETQYFGPGTRLLVL.

The CDR3 loop is CSASRADEQFF. The J gene is TRBJ2-1, the V gene TRBV20-1. Germline lookup yields CDR1 DFQATT and CDR2 SNEGSKA (reference sequence). The CDR3 sequence is 11 residues long.

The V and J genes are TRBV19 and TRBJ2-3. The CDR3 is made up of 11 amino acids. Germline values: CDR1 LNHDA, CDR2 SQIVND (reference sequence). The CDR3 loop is CARLNTDTQYF.

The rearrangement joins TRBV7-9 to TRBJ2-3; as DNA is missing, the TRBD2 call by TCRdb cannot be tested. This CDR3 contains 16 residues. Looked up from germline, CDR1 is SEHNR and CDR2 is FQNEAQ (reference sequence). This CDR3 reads CASSLHRLAGEDTQYF.

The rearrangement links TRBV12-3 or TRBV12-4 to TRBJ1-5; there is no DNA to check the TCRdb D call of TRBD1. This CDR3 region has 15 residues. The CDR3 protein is CASSFVQGSDQPQHF.

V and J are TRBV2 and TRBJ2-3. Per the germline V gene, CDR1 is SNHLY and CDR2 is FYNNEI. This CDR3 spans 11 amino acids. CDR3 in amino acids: CASRRKDTQYF.

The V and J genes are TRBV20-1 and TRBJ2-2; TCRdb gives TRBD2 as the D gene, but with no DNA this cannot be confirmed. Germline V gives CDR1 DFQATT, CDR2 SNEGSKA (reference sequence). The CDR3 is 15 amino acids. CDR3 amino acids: CSARNDPDYTGELFF.

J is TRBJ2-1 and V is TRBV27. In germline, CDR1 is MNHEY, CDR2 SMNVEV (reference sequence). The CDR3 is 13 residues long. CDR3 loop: CASSLSDYNEQFF.